Below, 24 T cell receptor beta chains from the same sample are listed, as sequenced in a study of a mutant IDH1 vaccine in newly diagnosed glioma. These TCRs' antigens remain unknown. Time point reported: week 47, end of study. Vaccination comprised doses that each held 300 ug of mutant IDH1 20-mer peptide, plus topical imiquimod. Profiling relied on immunoSEQ multiplex PCR, and the TCRdb table lists in-frame clones only, not all of them. The profile shows roughly 86,000 clones, around four fifths of them singletons. The starting material was PBMCs, obtained from a glioma patient whose treatment included an IDH1 peptide vaccine. These receptors all stem from a man aged 35 to 55 with glioma.

The chain has TRBV25-1 and TRBJ1-5; no reliable D call. The CDR3 has 12 residues. Trimming stripped 3 bases from V and 9 bases from J, with 9 bases between. CDR1 and CDR2 (germline): MGHDK, SYGVNS. CDR3 in DNA: TGTGCCAGCAGTGATCAGGTTGGGCCCCAGCATTTT. Its protein product is CASSDQVGPQHF.

This chain joins TRBV5-4 and TRBJ2-2; no firm D call. From germline, CDR1 is SGHNT and CDR2 YYREEE (reference sequence). The V end lost 4 bases, the J end lost 4 bases, and 5 bases lay between the germline ends. The CDR3 runs to 12 residues. DNA for the CDR3: TGTGCCAGCAGCCCCCCCACCGGGGAGCTGTTTTTT. Its protein is CASSPPTGELFF.

V usage is TRBV7-6 and J usage is TRBJ2-1; 7 bases map to TRBD2. Germline values: CDR1 SGHVS, CDR2 FNYEAQ. V lost 2 bases to trimming and J lost 8 bases; unmatched junction nucleotides: 9. This CDR3 has 15 residues. The CDR3 DNA sequence: TGTGCCAGCAGCTTAAGGGGACTATCCGAGGATGAGCAGTTCTTC. It yields the protein CASSLRGLSEDEQFF.

CDR3 sequence reads: CASSLASLITRGEQYF. For the CDR3, the DNA is TGTGCCAGCAGCTTAGCGTCCCTCATAACCCGGGGCGAGCAGTACTTC. The chain has TRBV7-8 and TRBJ2-7, with D maybe TRBD2 (5 bases). This CDR3 has 16 amino acids. V dropped 0 bases and J dropped 6 bases, with 18 bases sitting between them. Germline V gene sequence: CDR1 SGHVS, CDR2 FQNEAQ.

V gene TRBV7-6 combines with J gene TRBJ2-2; D unresolved. Trimming removed 0 bases at V and 4 bases at J, with 6 bases between. Germline CDR1 is SGHVS and CDR2 is FNYEAQ. This CDR3 has 14 amino acids. As DNA, the CDR3 is TGTGCCAGCAGCTTAGCGTTCGGCACCGGGGAGCTGTTTTTT. It specifies CASSLAFGTGELFF.

CDR3 sequence: CASSLGGTGTYGYTF. As DNA, the CDR3 is TGTGCCAGCAGCTTAGGAGGCACAGGTACCTATGGCTACACCTTC. The chain couples TRBV11-2 to TRBJ1-2; TRBD1 might be the D (5 bases). With 1 base removed from V and 4 bases from J, the gap between germline ends came to 13 bases. Germline V CDR1 and CDR2: SGHAT, FQNNGV. The CDR3 consists of 15 residues.

With regard to this clone: Other nucleotide sequences from this sample produce the same CDR3. The gene calls are TRBV7-6 and TRBJ1-1; no clear D. This CDR3 spans 14 amino acids. Trimming left V 6 bases short and J 5 bases short, with 16 bases between. Germline lookup yields CDR1 SGHVS and CDR2 FNYEAQ. In DNA form, the CDR3 reads TGTGCCAGCAGTCCCGGTGGCGGAGGAACTGAAGCTTTCTTT. Its protein product is CASSPGGGGTEAFF.

This clone occurred once. The chain joins TRBV7-2 to TRBJ2-4, with D perhaps TRBD1 (6 bases). V gave up 1 base and J gave up 3 bases, with 13 bases separating them. CDR3 length: 16 amino acids. The germline CDR1 and CDR2 sequences are SGHTA and FQGNSA. In nucleotides, the CDR3 is TGTGCCAGCAGCTTAGGACCCGGCAGGGGCAAAAACATTCAGTACTTC. Encoded protein: CASSLGPGRGKNIQYF.

The table lists this clone with a count of one. The chain combines TRBV7-6 with TRBJ2-2; D not resolved. The CDR3 runs 15 residues. V was trimmed by 1 base and J by 5 bases, leaving 11 bases between them. The germline V gene has CDR1 SGHVS and CDR2 FNYEAQ. The CDR3 here is CASSLVLGSTGELFF. Here the CDR3 DNA reads TGTGCCAGCAGCTTAGTTCTTGGGTCGACCGGGGAGCTGTTTTTT.

Remarks on this clone: This may arise from a read error, as a much more abundant clone is one base away. This rearrangement joins TRBV7-2 to TRBJ1-1; TRBD1 might be the D (6 bases). This CDR3 contains 14 residues. CDR1 and CDR2 from the germline V gene are SGHTA and FQGNSA. V was cut by 5 bases and J by 0 bases, with 10 bases left in between. CDR3 nucleotides: TGTGCCAGCAGCCCCGGGGGCATGAACACTGAAGCTTTCTTT. Translating it yields CASSPGGMNTEAFF.

The chain is built from TRBV4-2 and TRBJ1-1, with D uncertain. This CDR3 has 13 amino acids. The germline V gene has CDR1 LGHNA and CDR2 YNFKEQ. V was trimmed by 2 bases and J by 1 base, leaving 5 bases between them. The CDR3 DNA reads as TGTGCCAGCAGCCAATCAGAGAACACTGAAGCTTTCTTT. Protein: CASSQSENTEAFF.

As for this clone: Within the sample, other DNA sequences also encode this same CDR3. The chain recombines TRBV7-2 with TRBJ2-7; no reliable D call. The CDR3 is 13 amino acids. V lost 4 bases and J lost 4, with 11 bases in between. From germline, CDR1 is SGHTA and CDR2 FQGNSA. CDR3 nucleotides: TGTGCCAGCAGCTCCCCCGATGGTTACGAGCAGTACTTC. This translates into CASSSPDGYEQYF.

This clone appeared a few times. The chain combines TRBV27 with TRBJ1-1; 7 nucleotides line up with TRBD1. The junction had 17 bases not matched to a gene; V was cut back by 6 bases and J by 1 base. The CDR3 totals 18 residues. CDR1 and CDR2 from the germline V gene are MNHEY and SMNVEV (reference sequence). The CDR3, as DNA: TGTGCCAGCAGCCCCCTCCTCGAAAGGGGGCATGAGAACACTGAAGCTTTCTTT. Translated: CASSPLLERGHENTEAFF.

This clone showed up just a few times. V is TRBV27 and J is TRBJ1-5; TRBD1 might be the D (5 bases). The germline V gene has CDR1 MNHEY and CDR2 SMNVEV (reference sequence). V was pared by 10 bases and J by 5 bases, with 15 bases between. The CDR3 loop spans 13 amino acids. CDR3 bases: TGTGCCACTCGGGACTCTCCGGATCAGCCCCAGCATTTT. Encoded protein: CATRDSPDQPQHF.

The chain recombines TRBV7-6 with TRBJ1-4, with a weak D call TRBD1 (6 bases). This CDR3 comprises 15 residues. Germline V gene lookup returns CDR1 SGHVS and CDR2 FNYEAQ. Deletions cut 1 base from V and 1 base from J, with 7 bases between. CDR3 sequence (DNA): TGTGCCAGCAGCTTAGGGGGACAAACTAATGAAAAACTGTTTTTT. It specifies CASSLGGQTNEKLFF.

The J gene is TRBJ2-7, the V gene TRBV6-5; TRBD1 matches 8 bases. Germline V CDR1 and CDR2: MNHEY, SVGAGI. With V trimmed by 6 bases and J by 6 bases, 13 bases remained unmatched. CDR3 length: 15 amino acids. The CDR3 here is CASRPGTGAISEQYF. CDR3 bases: TGTGCCAGCAGGCCCGGGACAGGTGCCATAAGCGAGCAGTACTTC.

This clone came up a few times. This rearrangement joins TRBV30 to TRBJ1-6; D is unclear. Trimming took 0 bases from V and 8 from J, leaving 17 bases between them. In germline, CDR1 is GTSNPN, CDR2 SVGIG (reference sequence). This CDR3 comprises 16 residues. CDR3 protein: CAWSVQAKIRDSPLHF. As DNA, the CDR3 is TGTGCCTGGAGTGTTCAGGCAAAGATACGGGATTCACCCCTCCACTTT.

The V call is TRBV6-1, the J call TRBJ2-6, with a tentative D call TRBD1 (6 bases). The germline CDR1 and CDR2 sequences are MNHNS and SASEGT. Between the trimmed V and J ends, which lost 0 bases and 2 bases, there was a span of 11 bases. There are 17 residues in the CDR3. The chain's CDR3 is CASSEALSGAGANVLTF. Here the CDR3 DNA reads TGTGCCAGCAGTGAAGCGCTTTCAGGGGCTGGGGCCAACGTCCTGACTTTC.

V is TRBV2 and J is TRBJ1-5; D is ambiguous. Trimming shortened V by 2 bases and J by 0 bases, and 14 bases separated the two germline ends. The CDR3 consists of 17 residues. Germline V gives CDR1 SNHLY, CDR2 FYNNEI. CDR3 protein: CASSEIDLGASNQPQHF. The CDR3 DNA is TGTGCCAGCAGTGAAATCGACTTGGGAGCTAGCAATCAGCCCCAGCATTTT.

V is TRBV12-5 and J is TRBJ1-5; TRBD1 matches at 7 bases. This CDR3 comprises 18 residues. J gave up 8 bases and V 0 bases, and 16 bases lay outside the gene matches. Germline V gene sequence: CDR1 LGHNT, CDR2 FRNRAP. This chain's CDR3 is CASGLVFPRGRQGKPQHF. Written as DNA, the CDR3 is TGTGCTAGTGGTTTGGTATTCCCGAGAGGAAGACAGGGAAAGCCCCAGCATTTT.

V usage is TRBV19 and J usage is TRBJ1-5; D gene ambiguous. In germline, CDR1 is LNHDA, CDR2 SQIVND (reference sequence). This CDR3 is built from 14 residues. V was trimmed by 6 bases and J by 4 bases, leaving 13 bases between them. The CDR3 protein is CASRVEGQNQPQHF. The CDR3 coding sequence is TGTGCCAGTAGAGTGGAAGGGCAGAATCAGCCCCAGCATTTT. Variable domain in full (rest from reference TRBV19 and TRBJ1-5): DGGITQSPKYLFRKEGQNVTLSCEQNLNHDAMYWYRQDPGQGLRLIYYSQIVNDFQKGDIAEGYSVSREKKESFPLTVTSAQKNPTAFYLCASRVEGQNQPQHFGDGTRLSIL.

This rearrangement joins TRBV6-5 to TRBJ1-2; weak D call: TRBD1 (5 bases). V was trimmed by 6 bases and J by 4 bases, leaving 15 bases between them. In germline, CDR1 is MNHEY, CDR2 SVGAGI. This CDR3 contains 14 residues. DNA of the CDR3: TGTGCCAGCAGCTCAGCGGGGGGGTCCTATGGCTACACCTTC. This sequence encodes CASSSAGGSYGYTF.

The CDR3 DNA reads as TGTGCCACCAGCAGAACGCCGGGACTAGCGGGGCAGAGCTCCTACAATGAGCAGTTCTTC. It is translated as CATSRTPGLAGQSSYNEQFF. The rearrangement joins TRBV15 to TRBJ2-1; 13 nucleotides line up with TRBD2. The ends lost 2 bases at V and 0 bases at J; junction bases unmatched: 10. This CDR3 contains 20 residues. CDR1 LNHNV and CDR2 YYDKDF come from the germline V gene (reference sequence).

The chain uses TRBV6-6 and TRBJ1-6; D gene ambiguous. The germline CDR1 and CDR2 sequences are MNHNY and SVGAGI (reference sequence). The CDR3 length is 14 residues. The V end lost 2 bases, the J end lost 7 bases, and 9 bases lay between the germline ends. CDR3 coding DNA: TGTGCCAGCAGTTACGTGGCGGGGAATTCACCCCTCCACTTT. It specifies CASSYVAGNSPLHF.